These 22 T cell receptor beta chains came from one sample sequenced in a study of blood T cell repertoires in COVID-19. The protocol was immunoSEQ multiplex PCR, while the TCRdb copy is restricted to in-frame clones and leaves out a portion. This table has roughly 200,000 clones, under 90% appearing once. Sequencing was performed on PBMCs or T cells enriched from blood (not recorded which). These receptors all stem from a woman between 45 and 65 years old who had been exposed to COVID-19.

J is TRBJ2-3 and V is TRBV15; D remains ambiguous. CDR1 and CDR2 from the germline V gene are LNHNV and YYDKDF (reference sequence). There are 16 residues in the CDR3. V shed 0 bases and J shed 0 bases, with 10 bases lying between them. The CDR3 DNA is TGTGCCACCAGCAGAGACCAAAGCAAAAGCACAGATACGCAGTATTTT. Residues: CATSRDQSKSTDTQYF. Using reference TRBV15 and TRBJ2-3 for the parts outside the CDR3, the full variable domain is DAMVIQNPRYQVTQFGKPVTLSCSQTLNHNVMYWYQQKSSQAPKLLFHYYDKDFNNEADTPDNFQSRRPNTSFCFLDIRSPGLGDTAMYLCATSRDQSKSTDTQYFGPGTRLTVL.

The chain couples TRBV18 to TRBJ1-1, with D possibly matching TRBD1 (6 bases). From germline, CDR1 is KGHSH and CDR2 LQKENI. V lost 1 base to trimming and J lost 0 bases, with 9 bases between them. The CDR3 is 15 amino acids. CDR3 in amino acids: CASSPLQGLNTEAFF. The DNA of the CDR3 is TGTGCCAGCTCACCACTACAGGGATTGAACACTGAAGCTTTCTTT.

The chain uses TRBV3-1 (or the pseudogene TRBV3-2) and TRBJ1-4; 7 bases match TRBD1. The V gene end was trimmed by 0 bases and the J gene end by 6 bases; junction bases not matched to a gene: 7. The germline CDR1 and CDR2 sequences are LGHDT and YNNKEL (reference sequence). CDR3 length equals 16 residues. The CDR3 DNA is TGTGCCAGCAGCCAAGATCCGACAGGGACGTATGAAAAACTGTTTTTT. Amino acids: CASSQDPTGTYEKLFF.

V usage is TRBV5-5 and J usage is TRBJ1-2, with a tentative D call TRBD1 (5 bases). The CDR3 runs 15 residues. Germline-derived CDR1 and CDR2 are SGHKS and YYEKEE (reference sequence). The V end lost 0 bases, the J end lost 4 bases, and 13 bases lay between the germline ends. The CDR3 loop reads CASSLEGRGGYGYTF. Written as DNA, the CDR3 is TGTGCCAGCAGCTTGGAAGGGAGGGGAGGCTATGGCTACACCTTC.

The gene calls are TRBV29-1 and TRBJ2-3, with a weak D call TRBD2 (5 bases). Per the germline V gene, CDR1 is SQVTM and CDR2 is ANQGSEA. Trimming removed 5 bases at V and 0 bases at J, with 9 bases between. CDR3 length equals 13 residues. For the CDR3, the DNA is TGCAGCGTTTGGGAGTCTAGCACAGATACGCAGTATTTT. This sequence encodes CSVWESSTDTQYF.

This clone was detected a few times. The CDR3 reads CASSPGLAGRTDTQYF. CDR3 bases: TGTGCCAGCAGCCCGGGACTAGCGGGTCGCACAGATACGCAGTATTTT. The chain joins TRBV5-4 to TRBJ2-3; 12 bases are a match to TRBD2. The CDR3 runs to 16 residues. Per germline, CDR1 SGHNT and CDR2 YYREEE (reference sequence). The V and J ends lost 4 bases and 1 base, in that order; junction bases with no gene match: 4.

The rearrangement uses TRBV28 and TRBJ1-3, with no clear D. The germline CDR1 and CDR2 sequences are MDHEN and SYDVKM. The CDR3 totals 14 residues. V shed 5 bases and J shed 9 bases, with 17 bases lying between them. CDR3: CASSPLGRVGTIYF. CDR3 DNA sequence: TGTGCCAGCAGTCCCCTCGGGAGGGTGGGCACCATATATTTT.

V usage is TRBV2 and J usage is TRBJ2-5; maybe TRBD1 (5 bases). CDR3 length equals 12 residues. V was clipped by 6 bases and J by 5 bases, with 10 bases between them. Germline V gene sequence: CDR1 SNHLY, CDR2 FYNNEI. As DNA, the CDR3 is TGTGCCAGCAGGGACGCAGGGGAGACCCAGTACTTC. This gives the protein CASRDAGETQYF.

The V and J genes are TRBV5-6 and TRBJ2-1; maybe TRBD2 (5 bases). This CDR3 is built from 13 residues. The V gene's germline CDR1 is SGHDT and CDR2 YYEEEE. Trimming shortened V by 0 bases and J by 7 bases, and 8 bases separated the two germline ends. CDR3 nucleotide sequence: TGTGCCAGCAGCTTGGTTCGGGGTAATGAGCAGTTCTTC. Its protein is CASSLVRGNEQFF.

V and J are TRBV7-2 and TRBJ2-7; D ambiguous. The CDR3 sequence is 14 residues long. Germline loops: CDR1 SGHTA, CDR2 FQGNSA. V gave up 1 base and J gave up 4 bases, with 11 bases separating them. DNA of the CDR3: TGTGCCAGCAGCTTAGACCCGGGTCGATACGAGCAGTACTTC. Encoded protein: CASSLDPGRYEQYF.

V is TRBV30 and J is TRBJ1-1; TRBD1 matches 7 bases. The V gene end was trimmed by 1 base and the J gene end by 8 bases; junction bases not matched to a gene: 4. The CDR3 sequence is 12 residues long. Germline V gene data show CDR1 as GTSNPN and CDR2 as SVGIG (reference sequence). The CDR3 nucleotides read TGTGCCTGGAGTGGAGACAGGGAGGAAGCTTTCTTT. Translating it yields CAWSGDREEAFF.

The chain links TRBV6-5 to TRBJ1-1; possibly TRBD1 for D (6 bases). The CDR3 consists of 13 residues. The germline V and J ends were trimmed by 6 bases and 0 bases, with 8 bases remaining between them. CDR1 MNHEY and CDR2 SVGAGI come from the germline V gene. The CDR3 is CASRRGLNTEAFF. CDR3 DNA sequence: TGTGCCAGCAGGAGGGGGTTGAACACTGAAGCTTTCTTT.

The chain recombines TRBV4-1 with TRBJ1-3, with D possibly being TRBD1 (6 bases). Trimming removed 0 bases at V and 4 bases at J, with 13 bases between. The CDR3 is made up of 16 amino acids. Germline V gene lookup returns CDR1 MGHRA and CDR2 YSYEKL. The CDR3 is CASSQDAGVGGNTIYF. The CDR3 DNA follows: TGCGCCAGCAGCCAAGATGCAGGGGTCGGCGGAAACACCATATATTTT.

CDR3 sequence (DNA): TGTGCCAGCAGCCCAACAGGATATCGGAACTACGAGCAGTACTTC. Amino acid sequence: CASSPTGYRNYEQYF. V gene TRBV28 combines with J gene TRBJ2-7, with D maybe TRBD1 (5 bases). Germline-derived CDR1 and CDR2 are MDHEN and SYDVKM. V lost 6 bases, J lost 3 bases, and 18 bases lay in between. The CDR3 sequence is 15 residues long.

The chain couples TRBV12-5 to TRBJ2-7; D not resolved. CDR3 length: 11 amino acids. Germline values: CDR1 LGHNT, CDR2 FRNRAP. Trimming removed 6 bases at V and 5 bases at J, with 8 bases between. The CDR3 region is CASGQLHEQYF. As DNA, the CDR3 is TGTGCTAGTGGCCAACTACACGAGCAGTACTTC. Full variable domain (missing parts from reference TRBV12-5 and TRBJ2-7): DARVTQTPRHKVTEMGQEVTMRCQPILGHNTVFWYRQTMMQGLELLAYFRNRAPLDDSGMPKDRFSAEMPDATLATLKIQPSEPRDSAVYFCASGQLHEQYFGPGTRLTVT.

This clone was counted only a few times. The rearrangement links TRBV5-4 to TRBJ2-7; 8 bases are a match to TRBD1. Germline CDR1 and CDR2: SGHNT and YYREEE (reference sequence). Unmatched junction bases numbered 2, after V lost 0 bases and J lost 3 bases. This CDR3 is built from 14 residues. CDR3 amino acids: CASSLGTGGYEQYF. Written as DNA, the CDR3 is TGTGCCAGCAGCTTGGGTACAGGGGGCTACGAGCAGTACTTC.

The chain links TRBV25-1 to TRBJ1-6; no definite D call. The germline V gene has CDR1 MGHDK and CDR2 SYGVNS. V was trimmed by 4 bases and J by 2 bases, leaving 12 bases between them. The CDR3 sequence is 16 residues long. CDR3 DNA: TGTGCCAGCAGTGTGGGCGCCGGGACCTATAATTCACCCCTCCACTTT. Translating it yields CASSVGAGTYNSPLHF.

The rearrangement links TRBV6-5 to TRBJ1-1; 7 positions agree with TRBD1. Germline lookup yields CDR1 MNHEY and CDR2 SVGAGI. The ends lost 8 bases at V and 4 bases at J; junction bases unmatched: 7. The CDR3 is 13 residues long. The CDR3: CASGQAMGTEAFF. The CDR3 region has the DNA TGTGCCAGCGGACAGGCGATGGGCACTGAAGCTTTCTTT.

A single count supports this clone. In the same sample, other DNA sequences code for this CDR3. V usage is TRBV13 and J usage is TRBJ1-1; D remains unclear. Germline CDR1 reads PRHDT; CDR2 reads FYEKMQ (reference sequence). Trimming removed 0 bases from V and 0 bases from J, with 5 bases in between. The CDR3 has 14 amino acids. As DNA, the CDR3 is TGTGCCAGCAGCTTAGGACAGTTGAACACTGAAGCTTTCTTT. This gives the protein CASSLGQLNTEAFF.

Note on this clone: The junction shows a germline mismatch at one end, possibly a read error. This chain links TRBV6-5 with TRBJ1-1; D is uncertain. The CDR3 is 15 amino acids. CDR1 is MNHEY and CDR2 is SVGAGI in the germline V gene. The DNA of the CDR3 is TGTGCCAGCAGATACTCCCAGGAAGGGAGCACTGAAGCTTTCTTT. This encodes CASRYSQEGSTEAFF.

The chain links TRBV3-1 (or the pseudogene TRBV3-2) to TRBJ2-6; weak D call: TRBD2 (7 bases). V was trimmed by 1 base and J by 4 bases, leaving 11 bases between them. This CDR3 region has 16 residues. The germline V gene has CDR1 LGHDT and CDR2 YNNKEL (reference sequence). In nucleotides, the CDR3 is TGTGCCAGCAGCCAAGGGGGGGGCCCCGGGGCCAACGTCCTGACTTTC. Its translation: CASSQGGGPGANVLTF.

The CDR3 reads CASSYQQGEETQYF. CDR3 bases: TGTGCCAGCAGTTACCAACAGGGGGAAGAGACCCAGTACTTC. The chain joins TRBV11-3 to TRBJ2-5; 8 bases fit TRBD1. Germline values: CDR1 SGHNT, CDR2 YENEEA. Losses at the gene ends were 6 bases for V and 3 bases for J; bases not matched to a gene: 6. CDR3 length equals 14 residues.